A selection of T cell receptor beta chains follows, all from one sample in a study of blood T cell repertoires in COVID-19. Only in-frame clones appear in the TCRdb table, and some are missing; sequencing was by immunoSEQ multiplex PCR. The profile covers about 250,000 clones, with 75% to 90% appearing a single time and 0.94% taken by the ten largest. Input material: peripheral blood. Every receptor here comes from a woman aged 35 to 49 who had recovered from COVID-19. Each CDR3 is given with its conserved first and last residue. A D gene is named only where the DNA matches it firmly. Rows give clone size only sometimes, using once, few, many, or a class for an expanded clone.

v_gene,j_gene,abundance,d_gene,len,CDR3nt,CDR3aa
TRBV9,TRBJ2-1,few,.,14,TGTGCCAGCAGCGTAGGCCAGGGGCCCAATGAGCAGTTCTTC,CASSVGQGPNEQFF
TRBV6-5,TRBJ2-7,.,TRBD2,16,TGTGCCAGCAGTTACTTACTAGCGGGAGTGCCCTACGAGCAGTACTTC,CASSYLLAGVPYEQYF
TRBV2,TRBJ1-1,.,.,15,TGTGCCAGCAGGTCAACCGCAGGGGTTGACACTGAAGCTTTCTTT,CASRSTAGVDTEAFF
TRBV6-1,TRBJ2-1,once,.,15,TGTGCCAGCAGTGAATCACTAGCCCTAGGCCATGAGCAGTTCTTC,CASSESLALGHEQFF
TRBV7-8,TRBJ2-4,.,TRBD1,16,TGTGCCAGCAGCTCTTCCCGGGACAGGACCGGGGACATTCAGTACTTC,CASSSSRDRTGDIQYF
TRBV15,TRBJ1-2,.,.,17,TGTGCCACCAGCAGCCGGAACTTCCCGACAGTTAACTATGGCTACACCTTC,CATSSRNFPTVNYGYTF
TRBV19,TRBJ2-2,.,TRBD2,16,TGTGCCAGTAGTACTCTAGCGGACGCGAACACCGGGGAGCTGTTTTTT,CASSTLADANTGELFF
TRBV19,TRBJ2-7,.,.,13,TGTGCCAGCAGACACTCGCTTTTGGACGAGCAGTACTTC,CASRHSLLDEQYF
TRBV3-1/TRBV3-2,TRBJ2-2,few,TRBD1,18,TGTGCCAGCAGGATAGGCAGGGGGCCGTTCCTGAACACCGGGGAGCTGTTTTTT,CASRIGRGPFLNTGELFF
TRBV7-9,TRBJ2-7,few,TRBD2,14,TGTGCCAGCAGCACAGCGGGATTCTCCTACGAGCAGTACTTC,CASSTAGFSYEQYF
TRBV5-6,TRBJ1-1,.,.,13,TGTGCCAGCAGCTTCACAGCGAACACTGAAGCTTTCTTT,CASSFTANTEAFF
TRBV7-3,TRBJ2-2,.,TRBD2,15,TGTGCCAGCAGCCGTTGGGAGGGCCCCACCGGGGAGCTGTTTTTT,CASSRWEGPTGELFF
TRBV6-5,TRBJ2-3,.,.,14,TGTGCCAGCAGCCGAGCGGGTAGCACAGATACGCAGTATTTT,CASSRAGSTDTQYF
TRBV9,TRBJ2-2,.,TRBD2,16,TGTGCCAGCAGCGTAGGCCTAGCGGGAGCCACCGGGGAGCTGTTTTTT,CASSVGLAGATGELFF
TRBV19,TRBJ2-2,once,TRBD2,16,TGTGCCAGTAGTCCCCGGACTAGCGGGAGTTCCGGGGAGCTGTTTTTT,CASSPRTSGSSGELFF
TRBV24-1,TRBJ2-5,.,.,14,TGTGCCACCAGTGGGGAGAGAGGGCCAGAGACCCAGTACTTC,CATSGERGPETQYF
TRBV27,TRBJ2-1,.,.,15,TGTGCCAGCAGAGGGGCGGGGACGGCCTACAATGAGCAGTTCTTC,CASRGAGTAYNEQFF
TRBV18,TRBJ2-3,.,.,15,TGTGCCAGCTCACCTCCACCCGCAGGGGCAGATACGCAGTATTTT,CASSPPPAGADTQYF
TRBV19,TRBJ2-5,once,.,15,TGTGCCAGTAGCCCCCCAGGTCTGGGGCGAGAGACCCAGTACTTC,CASSPPGLGRETQYF
TRBV27,TRBJ2-6,.,.,15,TGTGCCAGCAGTATGGGACACTCTGGGGCCAACGTCCTGACTTTC,CASSMGHSGANVLTF
TRBV7-3,TRBJ2-3,once,.,14,TGTGCCAGCAGCTTAGGGACTAGCACAGATACGCAGTATTTT,CASSLGTSTDTQYF
TRBV12-5,TRBJ2-3,once,TRBD2,16,TGTGCTAGTGGTTTGGCAGCGACTAGCCGCACAGATACGCAGTATTTT,CASGLAATSRTDTQYF
TRBV7-6,TRBJ2-7,once,TRBD2,16,TGTGCCAGCAGCTTAGGGGTTAGCGGGACTTCCTACGAGCAGTACTTC,CASSLGVSGTSYEQYF
TRBV11-2,TRBJ2-7,once,TRBD2,17,TGTGCCAGCAGCCGACCTGGCGGCGGGAGGCCGCCCTACGAGCAGTACTTC,CASSRPGGGRPPYEQYF
TRBV4-1,TRBJ1-4,.,.,15,TGCGCCAGCAGCCAAGGGGCGGCAGGCGGGGAAAAACTGTTTTTT,CASSQGAAGGEKLFF
TRBV2,TRBJ2-5,.,TRBD2,14,TGTGCCAGCAGTGGTAATAGCGGGATAGAGACCCAGTACTTC,CASSGNSGIETQYF
TRBV7-7,TRBJ2-3,few,TRBD2,15,TGTGCTAGCAGCCCTGGACTAGCGGGAGGAGATACGCAGTATTTT,CASSPGLAGGDTQYF